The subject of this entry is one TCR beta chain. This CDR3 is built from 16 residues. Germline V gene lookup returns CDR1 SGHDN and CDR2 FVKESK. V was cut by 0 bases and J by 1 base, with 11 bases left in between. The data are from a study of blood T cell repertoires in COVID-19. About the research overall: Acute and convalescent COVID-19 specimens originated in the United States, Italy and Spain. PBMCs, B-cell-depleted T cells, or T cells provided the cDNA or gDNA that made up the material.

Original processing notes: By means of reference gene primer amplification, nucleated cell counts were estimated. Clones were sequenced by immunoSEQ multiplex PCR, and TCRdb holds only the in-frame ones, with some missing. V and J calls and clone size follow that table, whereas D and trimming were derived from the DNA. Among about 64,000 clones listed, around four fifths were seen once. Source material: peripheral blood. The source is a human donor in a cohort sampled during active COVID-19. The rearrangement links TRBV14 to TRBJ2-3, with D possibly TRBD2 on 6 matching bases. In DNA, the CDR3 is TGTGCCAGCAGCCAAGATTTGGGGGAGGGCACAGATACGCAGTATTTT. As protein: CASSQDLGEGTDTQYF.